This T cell receptor (beta chain) is from a study of early T cells in non-severe SARS-CoV-2 infection. Study overall: The input, bulk RNA from unsorted whole blood, was sequenced, and chains were unpaired.

Points on this clonotype: Its specificity is unknown.

This CDR3 spans 14 amino acids. Germline CDR1 reads DFQATT; CDR2 reads SNEGSKA (reference sequence). The germline V and J ends were trimmed by 4 bases and 3 bases, with 15 bases remaining between them. Individual cDNA molecules received unique molecular identifiers. Each CDR3 protein gets one entry after TCRdb re-called the 5' RACE reads with MiXCR. Of approximately 97,000 distinct CDR3 sequences in the sample, around 10% were seen once. Study-level results: Anti-spike CD8 responses were favored by VDJdb matching, which missed private and CD4 specificities.

Sequencing was performed on whole blood, taken at baseline. The chain couples TRBV20-1 to TRBJ1-2; unclear D gene. The receptor comes from an adult who was a healthcare worker with PCR-confirmed SARS-CoV-2 infection or an uninfected control (not recorded which). CDR3 sequence: CSAKRAEIYYGYTF. The CDR3 DNA sequence: TGCAGTGCTAAAAGGGCAGAGATATACTATGGCTACACCTTC.